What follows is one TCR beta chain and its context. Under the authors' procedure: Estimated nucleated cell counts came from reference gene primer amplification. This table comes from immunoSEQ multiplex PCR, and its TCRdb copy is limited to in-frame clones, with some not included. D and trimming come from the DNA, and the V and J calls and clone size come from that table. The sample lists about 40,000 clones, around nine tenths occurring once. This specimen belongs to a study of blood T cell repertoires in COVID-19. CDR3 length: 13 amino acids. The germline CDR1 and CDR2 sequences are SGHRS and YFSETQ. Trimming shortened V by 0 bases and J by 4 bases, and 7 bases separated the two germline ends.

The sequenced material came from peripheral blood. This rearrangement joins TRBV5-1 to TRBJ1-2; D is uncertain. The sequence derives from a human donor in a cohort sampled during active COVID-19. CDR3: CASSLVEGYGYTF. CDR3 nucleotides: TGCGCCAGCAGCTTGGTCGAGGGCTATGGCTACACCTTC.